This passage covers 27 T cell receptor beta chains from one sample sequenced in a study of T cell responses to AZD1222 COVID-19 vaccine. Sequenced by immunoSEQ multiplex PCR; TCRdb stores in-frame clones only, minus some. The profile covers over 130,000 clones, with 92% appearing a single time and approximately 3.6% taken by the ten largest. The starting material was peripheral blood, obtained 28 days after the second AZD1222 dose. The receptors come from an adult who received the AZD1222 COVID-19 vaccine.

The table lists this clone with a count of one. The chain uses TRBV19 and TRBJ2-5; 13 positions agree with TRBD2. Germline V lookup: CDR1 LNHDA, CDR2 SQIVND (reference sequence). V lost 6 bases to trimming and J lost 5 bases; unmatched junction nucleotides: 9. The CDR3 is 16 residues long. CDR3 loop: CASRITSGRAGETQYF. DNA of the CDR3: TGTGCCAGTAGGATCACTAGCGGGAGGGCCGGGGAGACCCAGTACTTC.

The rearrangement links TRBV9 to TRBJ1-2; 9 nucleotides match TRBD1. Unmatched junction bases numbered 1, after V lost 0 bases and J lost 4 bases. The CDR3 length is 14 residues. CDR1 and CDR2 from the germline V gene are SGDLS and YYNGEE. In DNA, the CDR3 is TGTGCCAGCAGCGTAGACAGGGGGCCCTATGGCTACACCTTC. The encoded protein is CASSVDRGPYGYTF.

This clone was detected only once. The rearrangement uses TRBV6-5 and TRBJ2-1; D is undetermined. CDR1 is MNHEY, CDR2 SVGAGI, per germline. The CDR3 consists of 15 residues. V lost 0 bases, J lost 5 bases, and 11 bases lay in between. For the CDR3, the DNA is TGTGCCAGCAGTTACTCGGCCACACTTAACAATGAGCAGTTCTTC. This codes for CASSYSATLNNEQFF.

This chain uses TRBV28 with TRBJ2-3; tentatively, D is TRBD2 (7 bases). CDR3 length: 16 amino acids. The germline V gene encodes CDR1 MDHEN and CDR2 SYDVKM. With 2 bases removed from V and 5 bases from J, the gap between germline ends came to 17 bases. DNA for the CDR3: TGTGCCAGCAGTTTAGCTAGGGGGGGGGAGGAAGATACGCAGTATTTT. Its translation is CASSLARGGEEDTQYF.

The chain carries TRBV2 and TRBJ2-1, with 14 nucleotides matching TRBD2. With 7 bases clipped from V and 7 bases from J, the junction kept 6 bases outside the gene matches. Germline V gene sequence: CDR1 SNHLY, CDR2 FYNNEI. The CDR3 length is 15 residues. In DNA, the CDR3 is TGTGCCAGCAATCGACTAGCGGGAGGGGGAAATGAGCAGTTCTTC. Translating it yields CASNRLAGGGNEQFF.

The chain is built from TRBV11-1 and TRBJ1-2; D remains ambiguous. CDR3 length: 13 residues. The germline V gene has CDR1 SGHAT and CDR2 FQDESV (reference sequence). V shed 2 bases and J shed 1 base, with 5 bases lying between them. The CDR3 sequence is CASSLSYNYGYTF. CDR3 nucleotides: TGTGCCAGCAGCTTAAGCTATAACTATGGCTACACCTTC.

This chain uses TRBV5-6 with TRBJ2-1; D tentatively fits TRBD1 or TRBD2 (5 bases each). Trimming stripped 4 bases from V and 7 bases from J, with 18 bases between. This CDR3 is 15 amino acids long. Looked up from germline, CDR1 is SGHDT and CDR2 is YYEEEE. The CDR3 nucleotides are TGTGCCAGCAGCCCGCCCGGGACGGTACAGAATGAGCAGTTCTTC. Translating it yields CASSPPGTVQNEQFF.

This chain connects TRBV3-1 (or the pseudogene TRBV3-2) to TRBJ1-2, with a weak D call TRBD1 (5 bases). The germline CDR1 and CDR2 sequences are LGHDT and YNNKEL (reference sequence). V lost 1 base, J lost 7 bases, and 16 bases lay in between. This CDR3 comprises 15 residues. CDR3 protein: CASSQVGHEQSGYTF. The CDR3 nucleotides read TGTGCCAGCAGCCAAGTTGGACACGAGCAGAGTGGCTACACCTTC.

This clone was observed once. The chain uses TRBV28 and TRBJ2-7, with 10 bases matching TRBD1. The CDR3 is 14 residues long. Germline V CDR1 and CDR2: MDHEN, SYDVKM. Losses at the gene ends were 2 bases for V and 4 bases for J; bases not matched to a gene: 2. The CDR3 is CASSLDRGQYEQYF. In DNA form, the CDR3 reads TGTGCCAGCAGTTTAGACAGGGGGCAGTACGAGCAGTACTTC.

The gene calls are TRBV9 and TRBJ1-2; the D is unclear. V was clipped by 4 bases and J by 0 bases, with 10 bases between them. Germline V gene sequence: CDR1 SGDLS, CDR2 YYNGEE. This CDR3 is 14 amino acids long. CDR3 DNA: TGTGCCAGCAGCCCCGAAAGGGCTAACTATGGCTACACCTTC. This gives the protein CASSPERANYGYTF.

The CDR3 sequence is CASGLALLAGNYNEQFF. The CDR3 nucleotides are TGTGCTAGTGGTTTGGCACTACTAGCGGGAAACTACAATGAGCAGTTCTTC. The chain couples TRBV12-5 to TRBJ2-1; the match to TRBD2 covers 10 bases. The V gene end was trimmed by 1 base and the J gene end by 3 bases; junction bases not matched to a gene: 6. This CDR3 comprises 17 residues. Germline-derived CDR1 and CDR2 are LGHNT and FRNRAP.

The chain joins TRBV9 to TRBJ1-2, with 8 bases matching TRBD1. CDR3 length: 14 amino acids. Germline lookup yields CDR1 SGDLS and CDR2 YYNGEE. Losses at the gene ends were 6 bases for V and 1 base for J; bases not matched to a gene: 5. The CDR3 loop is CASNFGQGNYGYTF. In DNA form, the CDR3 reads TGTGCCAGCAACTTTGGACAGGGTAACTATGGCTACACCTTC.

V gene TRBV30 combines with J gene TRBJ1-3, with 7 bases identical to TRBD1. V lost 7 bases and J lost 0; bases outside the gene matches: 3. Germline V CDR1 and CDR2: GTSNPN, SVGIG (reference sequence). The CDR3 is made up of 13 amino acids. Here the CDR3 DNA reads TGTGCCTTGGGACAGAACTCTGGAAACACCATATATTTT. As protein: CALGQNSGNTIYF.

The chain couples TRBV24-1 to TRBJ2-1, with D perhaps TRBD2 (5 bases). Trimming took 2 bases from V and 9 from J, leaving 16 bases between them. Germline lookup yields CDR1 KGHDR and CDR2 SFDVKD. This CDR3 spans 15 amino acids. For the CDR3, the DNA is TGTGCCACCAGTGATTCACTAGGCTACCGGACTGAGCAGTTCTTC. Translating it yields CATSDSLGYRTEQFF.

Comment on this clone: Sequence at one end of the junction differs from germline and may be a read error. In DNA form, the CDR3 reads TGCGCCAGCAGTCAAGGGGGAGAGTGGCCCCAGCATTTT. Protein product: CASSQGGEWPQHF. The chain uses TRBV4-1 and TRBJ1-5; TRBD1 might be the D (6 bases). CDR3 size: 13 residues. CDR1 is MGHRA, CDR2 YSYEKL, per germline.

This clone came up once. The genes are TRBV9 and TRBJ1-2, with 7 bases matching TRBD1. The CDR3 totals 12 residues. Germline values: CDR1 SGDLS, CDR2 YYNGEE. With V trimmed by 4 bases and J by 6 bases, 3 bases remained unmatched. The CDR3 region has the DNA TGTGCCAGCAGCTTAACAGGGGATGGCTACACCTTC. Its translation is CASSLTGDGYTF.

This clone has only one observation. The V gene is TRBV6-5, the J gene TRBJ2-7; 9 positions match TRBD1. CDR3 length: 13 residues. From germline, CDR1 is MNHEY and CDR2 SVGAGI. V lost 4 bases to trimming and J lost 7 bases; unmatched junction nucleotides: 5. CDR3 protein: CASSSGQGTEQYF. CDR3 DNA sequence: TGTGCCAGCAGTTCGGGACAGGGTACGGAGCAGTACTTC.

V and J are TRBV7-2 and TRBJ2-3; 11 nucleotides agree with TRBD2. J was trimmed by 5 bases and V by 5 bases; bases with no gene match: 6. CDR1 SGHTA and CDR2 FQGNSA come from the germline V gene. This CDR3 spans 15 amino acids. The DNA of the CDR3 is TGTGCCAGCAGCAAGACTAGCGGGATAGGAGATACGCAGTATTTT. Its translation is CASSKTSGIGDTQYF.

Written as DNA, the CDR3 is TGTGCCAGCAGCTCAGGCAACACTGAAGCTTTCTTT. This encodes CASSSGNTEAFF. V gene TRBV2 combines with J gene TRBJ1-1, with D uncertain. The CDR3 sequence is 12 residues long. V gave up 6 bases and J gave up 2 bases, with 7 bases separating them. Germline-derived CDR1 and CDR2 are SNHLY and FYNNEI. The full variable domain, with the rest looked up from reference TRBV2 and TRBJ1-1, is EPEVTQTPSHQVTQMGQEVILRCVPISNHLYFYWYRQILGQKVEFLVSFYNNEISEKSEIFDDQFSVERPDGSNFTLKIRSTKLEDSAMYFCASSSGNTEAFFGQGTRLTVV.

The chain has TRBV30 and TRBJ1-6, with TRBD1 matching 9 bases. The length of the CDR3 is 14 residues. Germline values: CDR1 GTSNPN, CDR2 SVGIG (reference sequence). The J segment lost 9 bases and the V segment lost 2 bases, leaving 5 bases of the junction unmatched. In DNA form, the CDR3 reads TGTGCCTGGAGTCTGACAGGGGGAACTTCACCCCTCCACTTT. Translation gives CAWSLTGGTSPLHF.

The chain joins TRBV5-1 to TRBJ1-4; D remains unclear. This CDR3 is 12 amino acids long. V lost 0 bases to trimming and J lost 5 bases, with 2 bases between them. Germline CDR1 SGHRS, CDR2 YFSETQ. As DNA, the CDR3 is TGCGCCAGCAGCTTGGAAAATGAAAAACTGTTTTTT. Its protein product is CASSLENEKLFF.

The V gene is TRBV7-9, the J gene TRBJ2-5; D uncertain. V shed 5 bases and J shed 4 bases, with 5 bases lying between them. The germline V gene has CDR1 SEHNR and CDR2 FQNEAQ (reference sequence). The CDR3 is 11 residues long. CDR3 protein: CASSPGETQYF. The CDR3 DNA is TGTGCCAGCAGCCCAGGAGAGACCCAGTACTTC.

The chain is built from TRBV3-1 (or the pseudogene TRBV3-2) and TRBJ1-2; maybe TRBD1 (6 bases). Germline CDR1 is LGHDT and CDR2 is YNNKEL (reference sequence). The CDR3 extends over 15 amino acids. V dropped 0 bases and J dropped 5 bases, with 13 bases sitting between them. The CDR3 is CASSQDVTGLYGYTF. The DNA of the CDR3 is TGTGCCAGCAGCCAAGATGTTACAGGGCTTTATGGCTACACCTTC.

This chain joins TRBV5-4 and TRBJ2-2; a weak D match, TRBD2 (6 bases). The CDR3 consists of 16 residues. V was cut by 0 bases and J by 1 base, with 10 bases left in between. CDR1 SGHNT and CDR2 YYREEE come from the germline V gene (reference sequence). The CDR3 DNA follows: TGTGCCAGCAGCTTGGTTTATAGCGGGAACACCGGGGAGCTGTTTTTT. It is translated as CASSLVYSGNTGELFF.

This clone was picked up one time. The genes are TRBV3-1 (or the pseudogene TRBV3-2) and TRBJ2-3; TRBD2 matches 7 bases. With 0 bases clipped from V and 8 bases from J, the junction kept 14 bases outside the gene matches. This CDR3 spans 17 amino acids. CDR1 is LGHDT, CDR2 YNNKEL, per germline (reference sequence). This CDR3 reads CASSQDRGLAAIATQYF. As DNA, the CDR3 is TGTGCCAGCAGCCAAGATCGAGGGCTAGCGGCAATTGCTACGCAGTATTTT.

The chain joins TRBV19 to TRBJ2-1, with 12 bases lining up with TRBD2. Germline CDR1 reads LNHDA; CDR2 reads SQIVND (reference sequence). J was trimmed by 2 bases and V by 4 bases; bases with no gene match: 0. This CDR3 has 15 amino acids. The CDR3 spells CASSRLAGAYNEQFF. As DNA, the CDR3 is TGTGCCAGTAGTAGACTAGCGGGAGCCTACAATGAGCAGTTCTTC.

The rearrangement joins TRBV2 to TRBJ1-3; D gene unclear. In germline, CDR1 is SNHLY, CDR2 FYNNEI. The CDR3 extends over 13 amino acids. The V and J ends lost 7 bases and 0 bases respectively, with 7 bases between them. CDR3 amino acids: CASIVSSGNTIYF. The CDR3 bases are TGTGCCAGCATAGTAAGCTCTGGAAACACCATATATTTT.